What follows are 19 T cell receptor beta chains derived from one specimen sequenced in a study of blood T cell repertoires in COVID-19. Measured with immunoSEQ multiplex PCR; TCRdb has only the in-frame clones, and not every one. The sample shows about 68,000 clones, around 90% of them seen only once. Sequenced: peripheral blood. These TCRs come from a man aged 45-60 years with COVID-19, enrolled during active disease.

The chain carries TRBV6-2 or TRBV6-3 and TRBJ1-2; D is unclear. This CDR3 contains 15 residues. Trimming pared 2 bases from V and 5 bases from J, leaving 15 bases between. CDR1 and CDR2 (germline): MNHEY, SVGEGT. The CDR3, as DNA: TGTGCCAGCAGTTACCCTGACCAGCCGGGATATGGCTACACCTTC. Protein product: CASSYPDQPGYGYTF.

The chain carries TRBV5-6 and TRBJ1-2; 9 positions agree with TRBD1. Germline-derived CDR1 and CDR2 are SGHDT and YYEEEE. This CDR3 spans 15 amino acids. The ends lost 3 bases at V and 3 bases at J; junction bases unmatched: 6. CDR3 nucleotide sequence: TGTGCCAGCAGCTGGGTGACAGGGGGAGACTATGGCTACACCTTC. Its translation is CASSWVTGGDYGYTF.

V and J are TRBV7-2 and TRBJ1-2; the D is unclear. With 4 bases removed from V and 5 bases from J, the gap between germline ends came to 8 bases. Looked up from germline, CDR1 is SGHTA and CDR2 is FQGNSA. The CDR3 is 12 residues long. The CDR3 DNA follows: TGTGCCAGCAGCTCAGAATTTTATGGCTACACCTTC. Protein sequence: CASSSEFYGYTF. The variable domain in full, with the rest retrieved from reference TRBV7-2 and TRBJ1-2, is GAGVSQSPSNKVTEKGKDVELRCDPISGHTALYWYRQSLGQGLEFLIYFQGNSAPDKSGLPSDRFSAERTGGSVSTLTIQRTQQEDSAVYLCASSSEFYGYTFGSGTRLTVV.

The chain joins TRBV28 to TRBJ2-7; a weak D match, TRBD2 (5 bases). Trimming took 5 bases from V and 2 from J, leaving 10 bases between them. Per germline, CDR1 MDHEN and CDR2 SYDVKM. This CDR3 is 13 amino acids long. The CDR3 DNA is TGTGCCAGCAGTGGACTTTACCCCTACGAGCAGTACTTC. This sequence encodes CASSGLYPYEQYF.

V usage is TRBV9 and J usage is TRBJ2-3; 8 nucleotides line up with TRBD2. Per the germline V gene, CDR1 is SGDLS and CDR2 is YYNGEE. CDR3 length: 15 residues. J lost 6 bases, V lost 0 bases, and 6 bases had no gene match. In DNA, the CDR3 is TGTGCCAGCAGCGTAGCGCTAGCGGGCCGGGATACGCAGTATTTT. As protein: CASSVALAGRDTQYF.

This chain joins TRBV10-3 and TRBJ2-5; D is possibly TRBD1 (6 bases). Germline V gives CDR1 ENHRY, CDR2 SYGVKD. This CDR3 contains 15 residues. V was cut by 4 bases and J by 5 bases, with 17 bases left in between. CDR3 in amino acids: CAISGPQGSRETQYF. The CDR3 DNA is TGTGCCATCAGTGGCCCGCAGGGGTCCAGGGAGACCCAGTACTTC.

The chain recombines TRBV15 with TRBJ2-7; unclear D gene. The CDR3 sequence is 16 residues long. Germline CDR1 is LNHNV and CDR2 is YYDKDF (reference sequence). V was trimmed by 2 bases and J by 4 bases, leaving 18 bases between them. The CDR3 DNA is TGTGCCACCAGCAGATTCCTCCCCGTCCCTACTTACGAGCAGTACTTC. Translated, it gives CATSRFLPVPTYEQYF.

The chain uses TRBV3-1 (or the pseudogene TRBV3-2) and TRBJ2-1; 10 nucleotides align to TRBD2. Germline CDR1 reads LGHDT; CDR2 reads YNNKEL (reference sequence). The CDR3 covers 17 residues. V dropped 2 bases and J dropped 3; count of bases not matched to a gene: 7. The CDR3 DNA sequence: TGTGCCAGCAGCCAACGATCTAGCGGGAGTATCTACAATGAGCAGTTCTTC. Encoded protein: CASSQRSSGSIYNEQFF.

The V and J genes are TRBV6-1 and TRBJ2-1, with TRBD2 matching 10 bases. The CDR3 covers 16 residues. With 2 bases clipped from V and 2 bases from J, the junction kept 3 bases outside the gene matches. The germline V gene has CDR1 MNHNS and CDR2 SASEGT. The DNA for the CDR3 is TGTGCCAGCAGTGAAATGGGGACTAGCGCCTACAATGAGCAGTTCTTC. Its translation: CASSEMGTSAYNEQFF.

The chain uses TRBV13 and TRBJ2-1, with D possibly matching TRBD2 (6 bases). Germline V CDR1 and CDR2: PRHDT, FYEKMQ (reference sequence). V lost 6 bases and J 7 bases, leaving 19 bases between the germline ends. The CDR3 is 15 residues long. The CDR3 reads CASSRDPGRKNEQFF. The CDR3 coding sequence is TGTGCCAGCAGTAGGGACCCCGGGAGAAAGAATGAGCAGTTCTTC.

V gene TRBV9 combines with J gene TRBJ1-2; D uncertain. The CDR3 consists of 14 residues. Germline V gene data show CDR1 as SGDLS and CDR2 as YYNGEE. Between the trimmed V and J ends, which lost 0 bases and 9 bases, there was a span of 15 bases. DNA of the CDR3: TGTGCCAGCAGCGTAGATATAGAACCGCGGAGCTACACCTTC. Translating gives CASSVDIEPRSYTF.

As DNA, the CDR3 is TGCGCCAGCCGACCCGCGGAGGGGCGTTCTGGGGCCAACGTCCTGACTTTC. It yields the protein CASRPAEGRSGANVLTF. This rearrangement joins TRBV5-1 to TRBJ2-6; possible D gene TRBD2, 6 bases. CDR1 and CDR2 from the germline V gene are SGHRS and YFSETQ. The CDR3 totals 17 residues. V was clipped by 7 bases and J by 1 base, with 18 bases between them.

This sequence joins TRBV4-1 and TRBJ1-4, with a tentative D call TRBD1 (5 bases). The V and J ends lost 1 base and 0 bases respectively, with 6 bases between them. Germline V gene lookup returns CDR1 MGHRA and CDR2 YSYEKL. The CDR3 spans 15 residues. DNA of the CDR3: TGCGCCAGCAGCCAAGGACAGACAACTAATGAAAAACTGTTTTTT. Its protein product is CASSQGQTTNEKLFF.

The chain has TRBV12-3 or TRBV12-4 and TRBJ2-3; D is uncertain. The CDR3 sequence is 11 residues long. Trimming shortened V by 7 bases and J by 4 bases, and 6 bases separated the two germline ends. The CDR3 DNA reads TGTGCCAGCACGCCGGCAGATACGCAGTATTTT. Encoded protein: CASTPADTQYF.

V and J are TRBV27 and TRBJ2-3; maybe TRBD2 (6 bases). CDR1 is MNHEY, CDR2 SMNVEV, per germline (reference sequence). The CDR3 loop spans 19 amino acids. V dropped 7 bases and J dropped 1 base, with 27 bases sitting between them. Written as DNA, the CDR3 is TGTGCCAGCACCCAGAATTTGGGAGGCGTCGTCTGGGGCACAGATACGCAGTATTTT. Its protein is CASTQNLGGVVWGTDTQYF.

The chain joins TRBV30 to TRBJ1-6; D is undetermined. Germline CDR1 reads GTSNPN; CDR2 reads SVGIG (reference sequence). This CDR3 has 14 residues. The V end was cut by 3 bases, the J end by 7 bases, with 13 bases between. CDR3 nucleotides: TGTGCCTGGAGACCTTCCCAGCGGAATTCACCCCTCCACTTT. Its translation: CAWRPSQRNSPLHF.

The chain links TRBV15 to TRBJ1-5, with TRBD1 matching over 8 bases. The CDR3 is made up of 15 amino acids. Germline V gene data show CDR1 as LNHNV and CDR2 as YYDKDF (reference sequence). V was pared by 6 bases and J by 6 bases, with 10 bases of the junction left unmatched. Here the CDR3 DNA reads TGTGCCACCAGTCCAGGGGGCGCGTGGATTCAGCCCCAGCATTTT. Translation: CATSPGGAWIQPQHF.

CDR3 residues: CASSPLGQMNTEAFF. In nucleotides, the CDR3 is TGCGCCAGCAGCCCGCTGGGACAGATGAACACTGAAGCTTTCTTT. The V and J genes are TRBV4-1 and TRBJ1-1; TRBD1 matches at 7 bases. Germline V CDR1 and CDR2: MGHRA, YSYEKL. The ends lost 4 bases at V and 0 bases at J; junction bases unmatched: 5. The CDR3 sequence is 15 residues long.

V and J are TRBV11-2 and TRBJ2-1, with TRBD2 matching over 8 bases. The length of the CDR3 is 15 residues. Losses at the gene ends were 5 bases for V and 6 bases for J; bases not matched to a gene: 9. The germline V gene encodes CDR1 SGHAT and CDR2 FQNNGV. The CDR3 DNA reads TGTGCCAGCAGCCCCGCCGGGACTAGGAGCAATGAGCAGTTCTTC. Its protein is CASSPAGTRSNEQFF.